The entry that follows covers one T cell receptor beta chain sequence. Its matching antigen is unknown. The data belong to a study of T cells in tumors after PD-1 blockade. Study context: Treatment was either pembrolizumab 200 mg every 3 weeks or cemiplimab 350 mg every 2 weeks.

Profiling relied on immunoSEQ multiplex PCR, and the TCRdb table lists in-frame clones only, not all of them. The table records around 34,000 clones, around 72% of them present only once. The germline V gene has CDR1 SGHRS and CDR2 YFSETQ. The V and J ends lost 0 bases and 5 bases respectively, with 9 bases between them. The CDR3 is made up of 14 amino acids. Genomic DNA template from tumor biopsies or peripheral blood, about 616 ng to 6,500 ng input. Notes on the study in general: About 41% of tumor TCR clonotypes were also found in blood.

The source is a human donor with basal cell carcinoma. The sample here was PBMCs, taken after anti-PD-1 treatment. The chain carries TRBV5-1 and TRBJ1-5; D may be TRBD1 (6 bases). CDR3 in amino acids: CASSLGGADQPQHF. CDR3 in DNA: TGCGCCAGCAGCTTGGGGGGGGCGGATCAGCCCCAGCATTTT.